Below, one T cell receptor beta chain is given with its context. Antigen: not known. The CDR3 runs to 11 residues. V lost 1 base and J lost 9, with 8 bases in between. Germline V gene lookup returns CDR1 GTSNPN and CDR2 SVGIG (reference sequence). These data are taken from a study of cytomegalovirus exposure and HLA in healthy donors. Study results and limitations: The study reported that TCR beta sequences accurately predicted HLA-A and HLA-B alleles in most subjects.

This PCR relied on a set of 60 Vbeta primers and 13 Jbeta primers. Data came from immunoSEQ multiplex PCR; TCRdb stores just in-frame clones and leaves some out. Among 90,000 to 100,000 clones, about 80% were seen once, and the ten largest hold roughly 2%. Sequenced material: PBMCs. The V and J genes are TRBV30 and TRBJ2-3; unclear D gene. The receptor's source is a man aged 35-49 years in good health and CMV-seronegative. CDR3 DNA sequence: TGTGCCTGGAGTGGGCCCCCAACGCAGTATTTT. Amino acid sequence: CAWSGPPTQYF.